Described below is a single T cell receptor (beta chain) sequence and its context. Germline values: CDR1 LNHDA, CDR2 SQIVND (reference sequence). The CDR3 is made up of 15 amino acids. V lost 8 bases to trimming and J lost 2 bases; unmatched junction nucleotides: 3. These data originate in a study of T cell changes during pregnancy in multiple sclerosis. Sequenced by immunoSEQ multiplex PCR; TCRdb stores in-frame clones only, minus some. The sample lists 90,000 to 150,000 clones; roughly 92% were seen once. The sequencing here drew on peripheral blood, taken before pregnancy. The receptor was derived from a female donor with multiple sclerosis, enrolled in a pregnancy study. This chain connects TRBV19 to TRBJ2-1; the match to TRBD2 covers 13 bases. CDR3 coding DNA: TGTGCCAGTCGGACTAGCGGGAGTGCCTACAATGAGCAGTTCTTC. This translates into CASRTSGSAYNEQFF.